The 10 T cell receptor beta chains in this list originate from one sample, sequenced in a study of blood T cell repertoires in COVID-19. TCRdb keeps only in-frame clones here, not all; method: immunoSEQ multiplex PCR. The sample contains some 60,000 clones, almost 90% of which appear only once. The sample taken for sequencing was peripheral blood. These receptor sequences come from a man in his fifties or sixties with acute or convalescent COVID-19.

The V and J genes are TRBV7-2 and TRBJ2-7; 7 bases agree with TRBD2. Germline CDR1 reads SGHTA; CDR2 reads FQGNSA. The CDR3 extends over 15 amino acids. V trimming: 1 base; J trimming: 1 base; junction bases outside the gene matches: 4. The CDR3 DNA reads TGTGCCAGCAGCTTAGAAGCGGGACCATCCTACGAGCAGTACTTC. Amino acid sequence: CASSLEAGPSYEQYF.

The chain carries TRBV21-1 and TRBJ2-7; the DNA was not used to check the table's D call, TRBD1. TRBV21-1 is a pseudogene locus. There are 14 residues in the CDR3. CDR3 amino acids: CASSKRKGAYEQYF. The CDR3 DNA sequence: TGTGCCAGCAGCAAACGAAAGGGGGCCTACGAGCAGTACTTC.

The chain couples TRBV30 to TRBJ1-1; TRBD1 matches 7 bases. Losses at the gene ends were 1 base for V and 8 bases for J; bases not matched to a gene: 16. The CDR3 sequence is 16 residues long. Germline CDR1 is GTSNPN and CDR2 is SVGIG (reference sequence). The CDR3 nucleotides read TGTGCCTGGAGTGCGACCCGACAGGGCCGGGGAGCCGAAGCTTTCTTT. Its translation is CAWSATRQGRGAEAFF.

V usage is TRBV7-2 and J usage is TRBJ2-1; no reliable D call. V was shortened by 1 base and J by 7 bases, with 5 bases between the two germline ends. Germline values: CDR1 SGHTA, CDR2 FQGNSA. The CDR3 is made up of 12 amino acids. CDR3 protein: CASSLDGNEQFF. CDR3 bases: TGTGCCAGCAGCTTAGACGGGAATGAGCAGTTCTTC.

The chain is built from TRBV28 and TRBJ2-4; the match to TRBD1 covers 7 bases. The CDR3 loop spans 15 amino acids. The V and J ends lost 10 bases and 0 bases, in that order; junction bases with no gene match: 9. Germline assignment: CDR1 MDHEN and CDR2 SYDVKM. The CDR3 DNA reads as TGTGCCACCTCCGAGGGGGCGCTAGCCAAAAACATTCAGTACTTC. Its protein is CATSEGALAKNIQYF.

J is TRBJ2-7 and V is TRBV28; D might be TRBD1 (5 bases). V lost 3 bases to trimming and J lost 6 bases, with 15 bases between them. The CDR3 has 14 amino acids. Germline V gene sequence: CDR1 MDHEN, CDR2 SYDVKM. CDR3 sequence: CASSFQGVVGEQYF. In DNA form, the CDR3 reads TGTGCCAGCAGTTTTCAGGGCGTTGTGGGCGAGCAGTACTTC.

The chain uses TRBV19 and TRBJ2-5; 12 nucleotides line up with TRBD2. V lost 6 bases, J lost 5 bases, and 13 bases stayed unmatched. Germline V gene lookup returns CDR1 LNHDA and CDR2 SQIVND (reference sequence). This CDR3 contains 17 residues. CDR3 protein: CASRLAGGYRVRETQYF. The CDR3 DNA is TGTGCCAGTAGACTAGCGGGAGGCTACCGGGTAAGGGAGACCCAGTACTTC.

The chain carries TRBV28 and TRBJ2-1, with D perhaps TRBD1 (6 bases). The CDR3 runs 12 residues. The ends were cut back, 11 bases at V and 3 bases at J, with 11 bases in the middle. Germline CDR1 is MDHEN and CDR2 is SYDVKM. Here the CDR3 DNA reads TGTGCCGCAGGGGAGTACTACAATGAGCAGTTCTTC. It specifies CAAGEYYNEQFF.

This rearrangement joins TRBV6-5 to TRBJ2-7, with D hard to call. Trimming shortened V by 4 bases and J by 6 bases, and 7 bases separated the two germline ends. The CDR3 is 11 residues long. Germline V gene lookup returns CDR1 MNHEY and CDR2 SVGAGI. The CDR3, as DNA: TGTGCCAGCAGTTCCTCCGTCGAGCAGTACTTC. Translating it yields CASSSSVEQYF.

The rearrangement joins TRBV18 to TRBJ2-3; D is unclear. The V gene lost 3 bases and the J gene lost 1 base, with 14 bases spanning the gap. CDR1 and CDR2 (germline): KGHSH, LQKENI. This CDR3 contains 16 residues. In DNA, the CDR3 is TGTGCCAGCTCACCTTATACATCCGAGGGCACAGATACGCAGTATTTT. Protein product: CASSPYTSEGTDTQYF. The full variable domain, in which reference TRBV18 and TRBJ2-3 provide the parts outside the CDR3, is NAGVMQNPRHLVRRRGQEARLRCSPMKGHSHVYWYRQLPEEGLKFMVYLQKENIIDESGMPKERFSAEFPKEGPSILRIQQVVRGDSAAYFCASSPYTSEGTDTQYFGPGTRLTVL.